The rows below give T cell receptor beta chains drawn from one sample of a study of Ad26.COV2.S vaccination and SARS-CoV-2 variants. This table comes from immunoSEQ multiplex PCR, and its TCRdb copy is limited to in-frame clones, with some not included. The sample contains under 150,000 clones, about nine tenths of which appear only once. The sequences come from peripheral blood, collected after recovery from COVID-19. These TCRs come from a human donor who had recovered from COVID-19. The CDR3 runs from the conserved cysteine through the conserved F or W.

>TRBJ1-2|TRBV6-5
CASSSDGNTNYGYTF
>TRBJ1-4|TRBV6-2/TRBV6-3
CASSYRSDRKKLFF
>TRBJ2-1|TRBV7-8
CASSHIAGGQGGVEQFF
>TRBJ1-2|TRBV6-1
CASSEWSRQPGYTF
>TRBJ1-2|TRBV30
CAWASHQPGHNYGYTF
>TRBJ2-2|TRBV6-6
CASSSSGQGPRGELFF
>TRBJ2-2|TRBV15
CATRLVVTGELFF
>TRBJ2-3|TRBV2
CASSERGTDTQYF
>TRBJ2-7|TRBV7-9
CASSQGGLVEQYF
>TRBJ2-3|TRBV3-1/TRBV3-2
CASRTGSTDTQYF
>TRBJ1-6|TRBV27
CASSLTGGEGSPLHF
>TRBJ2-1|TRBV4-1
CASSQDSRVPYNEQFF
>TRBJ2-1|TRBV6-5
CASEDGPPYNEQFF
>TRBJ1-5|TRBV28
CASSLVGATQPQHF
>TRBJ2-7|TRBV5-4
CASSLGGRGTYLTHEQYF
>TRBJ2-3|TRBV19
CASSIGDRGFADTQYF
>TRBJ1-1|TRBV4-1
CASSQVRTRRIAEAFF